These T cell receptor beta chains were read from a single sample in a study of blood T cell repertoires in COVID-19. Generated by immunoSEQ multiplex PCR, the TCRdb table keeps only in-frame clones and is missing some. The repertoire has tens of thousands of clones, 85% of them found once; the top ten carry 10% to 13%. Sequencing input: peripheral blood. The receptors here all came from a human donor in a cohort sampled during active COVID-19. Each CDR3 is given with its conserved first and last residue. Each record gives: clone size, CDR3 length, D gene, J gene, V gene, CDR3 DNA, CDR3 protein. The D gene is left open where the match is weak. The size of a clone is reported for some rows only, either as once, few or many, or as a class for expanded clones.

- 14 - TRBJ2-1 TRBV5-4 TGTGCCAGCAGCTCTAGCGCCAAAGACAATGAGCAGTTCTTC CASSSSAKDNEQFF
- 17 - TRBJ2-6 TRBV7-9 TGTGCCAGCAGCTTAGATTATTGGGGCGCTGGGGCCAACGTCCTGACTTTC CASSLDYWGAGANVLTF
- 14 - TRBJ1-2 TRBV5-1 TGCGCCAGCAGCGACGGACAAGCTAACTATGGCTACACCTTC CASSDGQANYGYTF
- 14 - TRBJ1-5 TRBV5-5 TGTGCCAGCAGCTTGGGCCAGTTCAATCAGCCCCAGCATTTT CASSLGQFNQPQHF
- 17 TRBD1 TRBJ2-1 TRBV11-3 TGTGCCAGCAGCTTAGGGCGACAGGGTTTCACCTACAATGAGCAGTTCTTC CASSLGRQGFTYNEQFF
- 15 - TRBJ2-1 TRBV28 TGTGCCAGCAGTTTAAATAGCGAAACCTACAATGAGCAGTTCTTC CASSLNSETYNEQFF
- 14 - TRBJ2-7 TRBV5-1 TGCGCCAGCAGCTTTCAGGGAATCTCCTACGAGCAGTACTTC CASSFQGISYEQYF
- 16 TRBD1 TRBJ1-1 TRBV5-1 TGCGCCAGCAGCTCCGGACAGGGGGGTATGAACACTGAAGCTTTCTTT CASSSGQGGMNTEAFF
- 16 TRBD2 TRBJ2-1 TRBV10-3 TGTGCCATCAGAGGGACTAGCGGATTTGCCTACAATGAGCAGTTCTTC CAIRGTSGFAYNEQFF
- 18 - TRBJ1-1 TRBV6-2/TRBV6-3 TGTGCCAGCAGCCCGTCCAGGGCAGGGAATAGGGCGAACACTGAAGCTTTCTTT CASSPSRAGNRANTEAFF
- 14 - TRBJ2-7 TRBV28 TGTGCCAGCAGTTCCCAGACTCTCTACTACGAGCAGTACTTC CASSSQTLYYEQYF
medium-sized 12 - TRBJ2-2 TRBV5-8 TGTGCCAGCAGCTTGGACGGCGGGGAGCTGTTTTTT CASSLDGGELFF
- 19 TRBD2 TRBJ2-3 TRBV7-8 TGTGCCAGCAGCTTAGAATTCCTGACGCGGGGGAAACGCCCAGATACGCAGTATTTT CASSLEFLTRGKRPDTQYF
- 14 TRBD1 TRBJ1-2 TRBV6-6 TGTGCCAGCAGTTACCCGGGACAGAACTATGGCTACACCTTC CASSYPGQNYGYTF
- 15 TRBD1 TRBJ1-6 TRBV6-5 TGTGCCAGCAGGTCCGGACAGGGGTATAATTCACCCCTCCACTTT CASRSGQGYNSPLHF
- 17 - TRBJ2-3 TRBV3-1/TRBV3-2 TGTGCCAGCAGCCAAGATCCTACCCTCGACGGGACAGATACGCAGTATTTT CASSQDPTLDGTDTQYF
- 16 TRBD2 TRBJ2-7 TRBV9 TGTGCCAGCAGCCCCCAAGGACTAGCGGGAGGTTACGAGCAGTACTTC CASSPQGLAGGYEQYF
- 15 TRBD1 TRBJ1-5 TRBV18 TGTGCCAGCTCCCTCGGACAGGCGAGCAATCAGCCCCAGCATTTT CASSLGQASNQPQHF
once 15 TRBD1 TRBJ1-4 TRBV15 TGTGCCACCAATCCCCGGGACAGGGGTTACGAAAAACTGTTTTTT CATNPRDRGYEKLFF
- 15 TRBD1 TRBJ2-7 TRBV7-9 TGTGCCAGCAGCCTAGACCGGGACAGGGTTCACGAGCAGTACTTC CASSLDRDRVHEQYF
- 16 TRBD1 TRBJ2-4 TRBV19 TGTGCCAGTAGTATTTACTCCTCCGGGACAGGGAACATTCAGTACTTC CASSIYSSGTGNIQYF
- 14 - TRBJ1-4 TRBV18 TGTGCCAGCTCACACGGGGTGACTAATGAAAAACTGTTTTTT CASSHGVTNEKLFF
- 14 - TRBJ1-1 TRBV2 TGTGCCAGCAGTGTTCGTGGGAGCCACACTGAAGCTTTCTTT CASSVRGSHTEAFF
- 13 - TRBJ2-5 TRBV7-2 TGTGCCAGCACTGAGAGGGTTCGGGAGACCCAGTACTTC CASTERVRETQYF
- 15 - TRBJ2-7 TRBV30 TGTGCCTGGAGGGCCAGCAGGGGTACCTCCTACGAGCAGTACTTC CAWRASRGTSYEQYF
- 15 TRBD1 TRBJ2-1 TRBV9 TGTGCCAGCAGCCCCCGGGACAGGGTGGGTAATGAGCAGTTCTTC CASSPRDRVGNEQFF
- 22 TRBD1 TRBJ1-1 TRBV27 TGTGCCAGCAGTTTAGGCCTCACCTGGGGGACAGGGCTTTTGAGAGGCCCCACTGGAGCTTTCTTT CASSLGLTWGTGLLRGPTGAFF
- 14 - TRBJ1-6 TRBV5-1 TGCGCCAGCAGCTCCCGACGGGAAAATTCACCCCTCCACTTT CASSSRRENSPLHF
few 19 TRBD2 TRBJ2-1 TRBV5-1 TGCGCCAGCAGCCCGGGACTAGCGGGTATTGTAGGTTCCTACAATGAGCAGTTCTTC CASSPGLAGIVGSYNEQFF